The following is a TCR beta chain sequence with its context. The data were obtained in a study of cytomegalovirus exposure and HLA in healthy donors. CDR3 length: 16 amino acids. Per germline, CDR1 SGHVS and CDR2 FNYEAQ. The V gene lost 5 bases and the J gene lost 5 bases, with 20 bases spanning the gap. TCRdb's table, derived via immunoSEQ multiplex PCR, lists solely in-frame clones and lacks some. Here the sample spans under 400,000 clones, 86% being singletons. Sequencing input: PBMCs. The chain carries TRBV7-6 and TRBJ2-3, with D maybe TRBD2 (7 bases). The TCR was taken from a woman between 18 and 30 years old in good health and CMV-seronegative. The CDR3 here is CASSDRLGGARDTQYF. The DNA for the CDR3 is TGTGCCAGCAGCGACCGGTTGGGGGGGGCTCGAGATACGCAGTATTTT.